This T cell receptor beta chain was observed in a study of shared clonotypes between healthy human individuals. As for the study in general: Per donor, CD8 memory used one plate, CD8 naive used two, CD4 memory used three and CD4 naive used three. Study-level findings and limits: The donor pool, a small one, limited the genetic and exposure-history diversity represented.

Turning to this clone: Its specificity is not known.

Only CD45RO-negative cells positively selected for CCR7 counted as naive CD8 cells, so terminally differentiated effector memory CD45RA+ cells were excluded. There were no recent acute infections or vaccinations among the donors, who were healthy HIV-negative adults. V shed 1 base and J shed 8 bases, with 8 bases lying between them. Germline V gives CDR1 SNHLY, CDR2 FYNNEI. This CDR3 is built from 12 residues. Several immunoSEQ plates received, in even portions, the genomic DNA of each subset. Produced via immunoSEQ multiplex PCR; TCRdb's table is partial and in-frame only. Of millions of clones in the sample, roughly 94% are singletons; the top ten hold 1.1%.

Material: naive CD8+ T cells sorted from blood. The chain couples TRBV2 to TRBJ1-2; unclear D gene. The TCR was taken from a man younger than 35 in good health. The CDR3 DNA is TGTGCCAGCAGTGAAGAAAATAACGGCTACACCTTC. It codes for CASSEENNGYTF.